Detailed here is one T cell receptor (beta chain). No antigen is known for it. This sample stems from a study of shared clonotypes between healthy human individuals. Study information: The study drew on two women and a few men aged 18 to 49 as donors.

Method: immunoSEQ multiplex PCR; TCRdb's copy keeps in-frame clones and lacks some. The sample contains some 240,000 clones, 50% to 80% of which appear only once. Researchers partitioned CD4+ cells into CD45RA+ naive and CD45RA-negative memory subsets. Notes on the study in general: Non-shared clonotypes had lower generation probabilities than those shared by all four donors.

Sequenced sample: memory CD4+ T cells sorted from blood. Documented subset: CD45RA-negative fraction. This receptor was taken from a man aged 25-45 years in good health.

CDR3 in amino acids: CAISAGWGDLEQYF. CDR3 nucleotide sequence: TGTGCCATCAGTGCGGGTTGGGGGGATCTCGAGCAGTACTTC. The rearrangement joins TRBV10-3 to TRBJ2-7; tentative D call: TRBD2 (6 bases). The germline CDR1 and CDR2 sequences are ENHRY and SYGVKD. V dropped 4 bases and J dropped 6 bases, with 16 bases sitting between them. The CDR3 is 14 residues long.